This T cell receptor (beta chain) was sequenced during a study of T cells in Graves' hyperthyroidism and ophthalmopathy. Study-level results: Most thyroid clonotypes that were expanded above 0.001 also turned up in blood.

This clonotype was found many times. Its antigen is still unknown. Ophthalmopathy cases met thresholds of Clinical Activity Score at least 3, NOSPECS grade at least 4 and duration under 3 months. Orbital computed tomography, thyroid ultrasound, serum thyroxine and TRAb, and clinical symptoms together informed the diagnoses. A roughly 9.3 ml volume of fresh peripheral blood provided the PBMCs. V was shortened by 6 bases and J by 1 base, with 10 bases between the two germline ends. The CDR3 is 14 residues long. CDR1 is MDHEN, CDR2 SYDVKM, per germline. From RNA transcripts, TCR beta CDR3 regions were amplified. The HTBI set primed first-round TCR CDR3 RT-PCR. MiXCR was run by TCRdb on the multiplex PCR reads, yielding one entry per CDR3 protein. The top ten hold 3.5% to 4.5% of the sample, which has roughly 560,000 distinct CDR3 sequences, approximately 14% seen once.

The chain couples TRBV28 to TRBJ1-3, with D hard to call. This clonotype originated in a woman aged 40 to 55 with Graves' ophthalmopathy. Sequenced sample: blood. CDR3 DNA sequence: TGTGCCAGCAGCATGAGAGATTCTGGAAACACCATATATTTT. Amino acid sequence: CASSMRDSGNTIYF. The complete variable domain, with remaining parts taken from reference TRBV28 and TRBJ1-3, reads DVKVTQSSRYLVKRTGEKVFLECVQDMDHENMFWYRQDPGLGLRLIYFSYDVKMKEKGDIPEGYSVSREKKERFSLILESASTNQTSMYLCASSMRDSGNTIYFGEGSWLTVV.